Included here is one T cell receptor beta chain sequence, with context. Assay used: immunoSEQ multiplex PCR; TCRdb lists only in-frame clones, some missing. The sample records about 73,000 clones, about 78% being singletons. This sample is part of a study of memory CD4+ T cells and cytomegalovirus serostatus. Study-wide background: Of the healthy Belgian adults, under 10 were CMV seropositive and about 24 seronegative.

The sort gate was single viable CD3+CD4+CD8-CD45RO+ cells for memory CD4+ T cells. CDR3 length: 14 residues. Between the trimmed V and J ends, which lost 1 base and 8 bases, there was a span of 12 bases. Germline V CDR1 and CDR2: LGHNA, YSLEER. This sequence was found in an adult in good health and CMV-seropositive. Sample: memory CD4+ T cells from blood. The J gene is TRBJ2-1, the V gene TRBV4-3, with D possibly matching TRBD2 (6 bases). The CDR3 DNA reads TGCGCCAGCAGCCAAGCGGCAGGAGGGGATGAGCAGTTCTTC. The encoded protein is CASSQAAGGDEQFF.